This T cell receptor (beta chain) was identified in a study of OX40 agonist ivuxolimab in advanced cancers. Overall study: Three dose-escalation patients had partial responses: one with hepatocellular carcinoma and two with cutaneous melanoma.

Germline loops: CDR1 KGHSH, CDR2 LQKENI. CDR3 length equals 17 residues. Deletions cut 6 bases from V and 2 bases from J, with 20 bases between. The protocol was immunoSEQ multiplex PCR, while the TCRdb copy is restricted to in-frame clones and leaves out a portion. This sample has over 70,000 clones, with around nine tenths found just once. Overall study results and limits: CD8+ T cells were the subset that, on average, had more expanded clones than CD4+. Researchers did not establish what antigens the expanded peripheral T cells target.

It was autoimmune disease history or systemic immunosuppression that excluded patients. For this clone: Its antigen is not known.

The TCR sequence derives from an adult with an advanced solid tumor such as melanoma, head and neck, liver or kidney cancer. Sequenced material: CD4+ or CD8+ T cells sorted from blood, taken in a trial of the OX40 agonist ivuxolimab. This sequence joins TRBV18 and TRBJ2-1; maybe TRBD1 (7 bases). The CDR3 sequence: CASSYQGGRLTYNEQFF. The DNA for the CDR3 is TGTGCCAGCTCTTACCAGGGGGGCAGGCTAACCTACAATGAGCAGTTCTTC. The full variable domain, with the rest looked up from reference TRBV18 and TRBJ2-1, is NAGVMQNPRHLVRRRGQEARLRCSPMKGHSHVYWYRQLPEEGLKFMVYLQKENIIDESGMPKERFSAEFPKEGPSILRIQQVVRGDSAAYFCASSYQGGRLTYNEQFFGPGTRLTVL.